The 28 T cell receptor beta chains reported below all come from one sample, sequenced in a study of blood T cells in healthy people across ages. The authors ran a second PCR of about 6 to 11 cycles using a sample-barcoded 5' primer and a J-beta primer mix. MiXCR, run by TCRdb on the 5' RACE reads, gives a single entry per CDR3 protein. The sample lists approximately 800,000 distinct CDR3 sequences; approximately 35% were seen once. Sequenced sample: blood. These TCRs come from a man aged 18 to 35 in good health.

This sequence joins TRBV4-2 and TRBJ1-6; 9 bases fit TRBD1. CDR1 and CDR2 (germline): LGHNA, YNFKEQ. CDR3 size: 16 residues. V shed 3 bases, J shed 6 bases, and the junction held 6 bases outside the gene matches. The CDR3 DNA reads TGTGCCAGCAGCCAGGACTCGGGACAGGGTAATTCACCCCTCCACTTT. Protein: CASSQDSGQGNSPLHF.

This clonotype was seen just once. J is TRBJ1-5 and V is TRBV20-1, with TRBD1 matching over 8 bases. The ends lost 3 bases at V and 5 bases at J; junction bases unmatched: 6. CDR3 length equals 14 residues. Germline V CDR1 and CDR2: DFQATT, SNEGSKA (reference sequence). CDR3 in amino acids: CSASRTGTHQPQHF. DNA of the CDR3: TGCAGTGCTAGCCGGACAGGGACCCATCAGCCCCAGCATTTT.

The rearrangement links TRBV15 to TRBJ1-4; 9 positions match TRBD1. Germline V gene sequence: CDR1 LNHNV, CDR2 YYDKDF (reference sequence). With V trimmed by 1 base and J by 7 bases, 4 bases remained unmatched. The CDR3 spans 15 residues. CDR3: CATSRGGQGSEKLFF. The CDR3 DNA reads TGTGCCACCAGCAGAGGAGGACAGGGGAGTGAAAAACTGTTTTTT.

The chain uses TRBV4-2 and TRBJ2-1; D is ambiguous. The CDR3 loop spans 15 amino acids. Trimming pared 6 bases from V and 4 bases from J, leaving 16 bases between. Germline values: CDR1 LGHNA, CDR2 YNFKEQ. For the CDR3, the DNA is TGTGCCAGCAGAGGGATAGACAACGCTTACAATGAGCAGTTCTTC. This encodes CASRGIDNAYNEQFF.

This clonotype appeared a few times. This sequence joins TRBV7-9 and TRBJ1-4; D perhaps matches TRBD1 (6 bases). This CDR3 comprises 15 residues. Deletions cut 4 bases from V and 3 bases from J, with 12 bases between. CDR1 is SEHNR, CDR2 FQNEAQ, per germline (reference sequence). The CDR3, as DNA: TGTGCCAGCAGCTCCGACAGGATTGCTAATGAAAAACTGTTTTTT. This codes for CASSSDRIANEKLFF.

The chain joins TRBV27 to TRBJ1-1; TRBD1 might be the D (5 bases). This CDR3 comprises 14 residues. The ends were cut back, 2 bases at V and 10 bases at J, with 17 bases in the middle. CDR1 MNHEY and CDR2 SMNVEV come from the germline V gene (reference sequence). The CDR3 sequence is CASSLERTGTGAFF. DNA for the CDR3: TGTGCCAGCAGTTTAGAACGTACCGGGACCGGAGCTTTCTTT.

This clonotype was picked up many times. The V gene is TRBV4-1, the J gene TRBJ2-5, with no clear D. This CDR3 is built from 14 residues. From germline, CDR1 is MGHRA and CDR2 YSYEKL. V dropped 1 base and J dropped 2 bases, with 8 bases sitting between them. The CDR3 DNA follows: TGCGCCAGCAGCCAAGCCCGCCGACAAGAGACCCAGTACTTC. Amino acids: CASSQARRQETQYF.

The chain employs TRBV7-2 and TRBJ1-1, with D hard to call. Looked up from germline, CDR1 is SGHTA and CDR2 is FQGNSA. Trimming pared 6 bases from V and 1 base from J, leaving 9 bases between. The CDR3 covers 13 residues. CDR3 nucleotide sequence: TGTGCCAGCAGGCGGACGGAGAACACTGAAGCTTTCTTT. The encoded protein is CASRRTENTEAFF.

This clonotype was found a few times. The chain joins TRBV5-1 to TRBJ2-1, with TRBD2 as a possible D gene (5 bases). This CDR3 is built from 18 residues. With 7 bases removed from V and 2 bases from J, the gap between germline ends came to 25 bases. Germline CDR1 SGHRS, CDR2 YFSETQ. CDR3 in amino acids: CASRTRAGNLGAYNEQFF. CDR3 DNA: TGCGCCAGCCGAACGCGGGCAGGTAACCTTGGGGCCTACAATGAGCAGTTCTTC.

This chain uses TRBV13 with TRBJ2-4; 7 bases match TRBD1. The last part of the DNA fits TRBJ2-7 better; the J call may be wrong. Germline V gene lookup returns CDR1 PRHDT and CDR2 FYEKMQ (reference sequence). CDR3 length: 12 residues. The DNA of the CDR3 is TGTGCCAGCAGACTAGGGGGCAACGAGCAGTACTTC. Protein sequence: CASRLGGNEQYF.

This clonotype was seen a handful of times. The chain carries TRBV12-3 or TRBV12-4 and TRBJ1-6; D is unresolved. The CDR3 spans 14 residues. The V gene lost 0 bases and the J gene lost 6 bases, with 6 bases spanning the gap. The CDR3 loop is CASSLAPRNSPLHF. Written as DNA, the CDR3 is TGTGCCAGCAGTTTAGCGCCCCGTAATTCACCCCTCCACTTT.

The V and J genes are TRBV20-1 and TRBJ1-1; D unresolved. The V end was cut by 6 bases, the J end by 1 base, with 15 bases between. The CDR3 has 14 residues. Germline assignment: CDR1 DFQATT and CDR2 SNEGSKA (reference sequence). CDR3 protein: CSAEGAERNTEAFF. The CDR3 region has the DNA TGCAGTGCCGAAGGCGCAGAAAGGAACACTGAAGCTTTCTTT.

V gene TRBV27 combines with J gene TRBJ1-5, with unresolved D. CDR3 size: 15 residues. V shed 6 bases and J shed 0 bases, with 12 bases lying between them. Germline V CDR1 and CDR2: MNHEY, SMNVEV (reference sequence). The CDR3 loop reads CASRLEGLSNQPQHF. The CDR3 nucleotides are TGTGCCAGCAGGTTAGAGGGCCTTAGCAATCAGCCCCAGCATTTT.

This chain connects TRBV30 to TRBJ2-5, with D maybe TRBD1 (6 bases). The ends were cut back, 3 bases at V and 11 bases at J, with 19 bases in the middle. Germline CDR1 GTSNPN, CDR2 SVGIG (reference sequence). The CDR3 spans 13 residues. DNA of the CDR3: TGTGCCTGGAGCCCCGACGGGGACAATGAGCAGTACTTC. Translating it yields CAWSPDGDNEQYF.

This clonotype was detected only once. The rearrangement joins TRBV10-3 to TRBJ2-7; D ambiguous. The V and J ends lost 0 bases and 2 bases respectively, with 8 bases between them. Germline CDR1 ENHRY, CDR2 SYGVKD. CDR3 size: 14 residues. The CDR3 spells CAISESYPPYEQYF. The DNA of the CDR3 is TGTGCCATCAGTGAGTCGTATCCCCCCTACGAGCAGTACTTC.

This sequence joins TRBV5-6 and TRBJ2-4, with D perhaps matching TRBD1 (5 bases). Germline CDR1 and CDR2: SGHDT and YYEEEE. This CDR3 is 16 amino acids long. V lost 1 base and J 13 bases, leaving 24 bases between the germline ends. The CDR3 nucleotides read TGTGCCAGCAGCTTGAATCAGGGTAGCTCCTACAATGAGCAGTACTTC. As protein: CASSLNQGSSYNEQYF.

CDR3 sequence (DNA): TGCAGCGTTGAGGGGCAGGGAGCCATTCAGTACTTC. Encoded protein: CSVEGQGAIQYF. The chain links TRBV29-1 to TRBJ2-4; D assignment may be TRBD1 or TRBD2 (5 bases each). Trimming removed 3 bases from V and 9 bases from J, with 12 bases in between. The CDR3 runs to 12 residues. Germline lookup yields CDR1 SQVTM and CDR2 ANQGSEA.

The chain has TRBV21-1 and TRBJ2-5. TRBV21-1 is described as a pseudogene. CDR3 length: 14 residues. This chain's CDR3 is CANRLTSKQETQYF. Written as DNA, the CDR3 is TGTGCCAACCGACTCACCAGTAAACAAGAGACCCAGTACTTC.

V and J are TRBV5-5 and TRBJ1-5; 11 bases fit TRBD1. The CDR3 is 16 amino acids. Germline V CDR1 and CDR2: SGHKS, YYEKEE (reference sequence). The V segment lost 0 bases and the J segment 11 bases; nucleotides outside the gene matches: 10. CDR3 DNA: TGTGCCAGCAGCTTGGCTGGGACAGGGGGTGAGAGGTCCCAGCATTTT. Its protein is CASSLAGTGGERSQHF.

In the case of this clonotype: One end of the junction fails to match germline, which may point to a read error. The DNA of the CDR3 is TGTGCCAGCAGTTTAGGGGTGGGCACAGATACGGAGTATTTT. This codes for CASSLGVGTDTEYF. The J gene is TRBJ2-3, the V gene TRBV12-3 or TRBV12-4; D is unresolved. The CDR3 runs to 14 residues.

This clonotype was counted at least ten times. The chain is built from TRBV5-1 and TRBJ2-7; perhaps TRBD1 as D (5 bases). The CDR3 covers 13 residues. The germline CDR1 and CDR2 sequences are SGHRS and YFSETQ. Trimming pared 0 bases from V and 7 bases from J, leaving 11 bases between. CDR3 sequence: CASSLGAREEQYF. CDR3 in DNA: TGCGCCAGCAGCTTGGGCGCCAGGGAAGAGCAGTACTTC.

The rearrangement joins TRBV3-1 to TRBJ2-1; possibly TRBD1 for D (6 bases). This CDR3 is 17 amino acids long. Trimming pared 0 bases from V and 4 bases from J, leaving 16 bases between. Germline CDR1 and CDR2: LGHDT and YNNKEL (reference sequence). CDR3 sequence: CASSQDDKGDGYNEQFF. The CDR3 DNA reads TGTGCCAGCAGCCAAGACGACAAGGGGGATGGGTACAATGAGCAGTTCTTC.

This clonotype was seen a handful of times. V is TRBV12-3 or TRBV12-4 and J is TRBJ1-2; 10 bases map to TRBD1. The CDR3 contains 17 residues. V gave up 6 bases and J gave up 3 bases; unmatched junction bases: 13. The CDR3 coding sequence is TGTGCCAGCAGCTCGGAAAAGGACAGGGGGAGGGACTATGGCTACACCTTC. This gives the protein CASSSEKDRGRDYGYTF.

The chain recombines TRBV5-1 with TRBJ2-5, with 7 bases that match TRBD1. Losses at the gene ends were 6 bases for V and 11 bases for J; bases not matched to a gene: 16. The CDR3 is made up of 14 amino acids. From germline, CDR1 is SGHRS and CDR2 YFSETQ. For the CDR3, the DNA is TGCGCCAGCAACCCGGGACAGAATAACAATGAGCAGTACTTC. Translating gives CASNPGQNNNEQYF.

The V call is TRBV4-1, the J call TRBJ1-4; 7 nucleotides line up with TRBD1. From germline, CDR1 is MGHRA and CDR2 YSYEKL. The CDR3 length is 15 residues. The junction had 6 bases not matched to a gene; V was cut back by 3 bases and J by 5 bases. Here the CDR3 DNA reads TGCGCCAGCAGCCATCGGACAGGAGAAAATGAAAAACTGTTTTTT. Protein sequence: CASSHRTGENEKLFF.

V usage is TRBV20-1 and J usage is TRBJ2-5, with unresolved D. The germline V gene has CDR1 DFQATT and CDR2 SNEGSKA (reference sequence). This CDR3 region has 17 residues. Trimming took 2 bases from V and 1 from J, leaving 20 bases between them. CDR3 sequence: CSARLGSRMLIQETQYF. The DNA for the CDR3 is TGCAGTGCTAGACTTGGGTCGCGTATGCTGATCCAAGAGACCCAGTACTTC.

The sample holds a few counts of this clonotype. The CDR3 coding sequence is TGCAGTGCTAGAGAAGGCGTCCGCGATACGCAGTATTTT. Encoded protein: CSAREGVRDTQYF. The gene calls are TRBV20-1 and TRBJ2-3; D remains unclear. The CDR3 is 13 amino acids. Germline CDR1 is DFQATT and CDR2 is SNEGSKA (reference sequence). V was clipped by 0 bases and J by 6 bases, with 10 bases between them.

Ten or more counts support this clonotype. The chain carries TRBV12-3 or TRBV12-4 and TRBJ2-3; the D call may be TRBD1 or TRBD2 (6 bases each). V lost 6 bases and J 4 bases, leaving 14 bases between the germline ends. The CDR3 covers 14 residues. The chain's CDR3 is CASSIGGAADTQYF. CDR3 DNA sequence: TGTGCCAGCAGCATCGGGGGCGCAGCAGATACGCAGTATTTT.